One sample yielded the 30 T cell receptor beta chains listed below, sequenced in a study of vaccination effects on CD4 cells after COVID-19. This table comes from immunoSEQ multiplex PCR, and its TCRdb copy is limited to in-frame clones, with some not included. The data contain 65,000 to 95,000 clones, around four fifths of them singletons. After expansion with viral peptide pools in the ViraFEST assay, antigen-specific CD4+ T cells were sequenced. Upon completion of under eleven days in culture, CD4+ T cells were isolated. As their vaccination, participants received two doses of either BNT162b2 or mRNA-1273. The antigens of these receptors remain unknown. The source was CD4+ T cells from PBMCs cultured with HCoV-OC43 spike peptides, collected after COVID-19 vaccination. Subset denoted: HCoV-OC43 spike overlapping peptide pool stimulation. The receptor source for this set is a human donor who received a COVID-19 vaccine.

V is TRBV6-6 and J is TRBJ1-2; TRBD1 matches at 8 bases. Trimming cost V 4 bases and J 4 bases; bases outside gene matches: 8. Germline V gene sequence: CDR1 MNHNY, CDR2 SVGAGI (reference sequence). This CDR3 is 15 amino acids long. CDR3 sequence: CASSSRTGRTYGYTF. DNA of the CDR3: TGTGCCAGCAGTTCTCGGACAGGGCGAACCTATGGCTACACCTTC.

The J gene is TRBJ2-5, the V gene TRBV27; D possibly corresponds to TRBD2 (6 bases). Germline V gives CDR1 MNHEY, CDR2 SMNVEV (reference sequence). The CDR3 runs to 17 residues. V was cut by 3 bases and J by 3 bases, with 20 bases left in between. The CDR3 DNA sequence: TGTGCCAGCAGTTTCCGTGGACGGAGGGGATCTGAAGAGACCCAGTACTTC. This codes for CASSFRGRRGSEETQYF.

The chain joins TRBV18 to TRBJ2-1; 13 bases match TRBD2. Per germline, CDR1 KGHSH and CDR2 LQKENI. This CDR3 region has 16 residues. The V and J ends lost 2 bases and 9 bases, in that order; junction bases with no gene match: 7. This chain's CDR3 is CASSPGTSGVGGEQFF. The DNA for the CDR3 is TGTGCCAGCTCACCAGGGACTAGCGGGGTAGGTGGTGAGCAGTTCTTC.

In its sample, this clone was seen a few times. The chain carries TRBV9 and TRBJ1-4; perhaps TRBD1 as D (5 bases). In germline, CDR1 is SGDLS, CDR2 YYNGEE. CDR3 length: 15 residues. V lost 3 bases, J lost 1 base, and 10 bases lay in between. CDR3 residues: CASSEGSITNEKLFF. The CDR3 DNA follows: TGTGCCAGCAGCGAGGGGTCCATAACTAATGAAAAACTGTTTTTT.

This chain joins TRBV5-5 and TRBJ1-1; TRBD1 agrees at 8 bases. Germline CDR1 is SGHKS and CDR2 is YYEKEE (reference sequence). The junction had 8 bases not matched to a gene; V was cut back by 0 bases and J by 4 bases. CDR3 length: 16 amino acids. For the CDR3, the DNA is TGTGCCAGCAGCTTGGATCTACGAACAGGGGGCACTGAAGCTTTCTTT. Amino acid sequence: CASSLDLRTGGTEAFF.

The genes are TRBV5-1 and TRBJ2-7; 7 bases match TRBD2. The germline CDR1 and CDR2 sequences are SGHRS and YFSETQ. The CDR3 covers 14 residues. Losses at the gene ends were 4 bases for V and 2 bases for J; bases not matched to a gene: 6. In DNA, the CDR3 is TGCGCCAGCAGCCGGGGGGACGGAGCCTACGAGCAGTACGTC. Translating gives CASSRGDGAYEQYV.

This clone was seen only once. The chain has TRBV6-4 and TRBJ1-2; D is uncertain. The CDR3 sequence is 13 residues long. The V end was cut by 3 bases, the J end by 2 bases, with 7 bases between. The germline V gene encodes CDR1 MRHNA and CDR2 SNTAGT. CDR3 nucleotides: TGTGCCAGCAGTGAGTGGAGGAACTATGGCTACACCTTC. Translated: CASSEWRNYGYTF.

This clone was counted only a few times. This chain links TRBV3-1 (or the pseudogene TRBV3-2) with TRBJ2-2; the D is unclear. The ends were cut back, 4 bases at V and 6 bases at J, with 9 bases in the middle. Germline CDR1 and CDR2: LGHDT and YNNKEL (reference sequence). The CDR3 length is 13 residues. The CDR3 DNA sequence: TGTGCCAGCAGCCGTCATAGTTCCGGGGAGCTGTTTTTT. This encodes CASSRHSSGELFF.

V gene TRBV14 combines with J gene TRBJ2-3; tentative D call: TRBD2 (7 bases). The ends were cut back, 0 bases at V and 1 base at J, with 26 bases in the middle. Germline values: CDR1 SGHDN, CDR2 FVKESK. The CDR3 consists of 21 residues. CDR3 sequence reads: CASSQDPVSAGRGAGTDTQYF. CDR3 DNA sequence: TGTGCCAGCAGCCAAGATCCTGTCTCCGCCGGTCGGGGGGCTGGCACAGATACGCAGTATTTT. The full variable domain, in which reference TRBV14 and TRBJ2-3 provide the parts outside the CDR3, is EAGVTQFPSHSVIEKGQTVTLRCDPISGHDNLYWYRRVMGKEIKFLLHFVKESKQDESGMPNNRFLAERTGGTYSTLKVQPAELEDSGVYFCASSQDPVSAGRGAGTDTQYFGPGTRLTVL.

This sequence joins TRBV5-5 and TRBJ2-5; 8 positions match TRBD1. The V gene end was trimmed by 3 bases and the J gene end by 6 bases; junction bases not matched to a gene: 7. The germline gives CDR1 SGHKS, CDR2 YYEKEE (reference sequence). This CDR3 is 14 amino acids long. The CDR3 sequence: CASSSTGGTKTQYF. DNA for the CDR3: TGTGCCAGCAGCTCTACAGGGGGAACAAAGACCCAGTACTTC.

V is TRBV4-3 and J is TRBJ2-7; possible D gene TRBD1, 6 bases. V gave up 0 bases and J gave up 5 bases, with 17 bases separating them. The CDR3 is 16 residues long. The germline V gene has CDR1 LGHNA and CDR2 YSLEER. This CDR3 reads CASSQEARGLPHEQYV. For the CDR3, the DNA is TGCGCCAGCAGCCAAGAAGCCAGGGGATTACCCCACGAGCAGTACGTC.

This sequence joins TRBV6-5 and TRBJ2-1, with D tentatively TRBD2 (6 bases). The V gene's germline CDR1 is MNHEY and CDR2 SVGAGI. The ends were cut back, 4 bases at V and 6 bases at J, with 16 bases in the middle. The CDR3 has 15 residues. The CDR3 region has the DNA TGTGCCAGCAGTTCTCTAGGGACTGAAACCAATGAGCAGTTCTTC. Translated, it gives CASSSLGTETNEQFF.

The chain has TRBV4-3 and TRBJ2-1; a possible D gene is TRBD1 (5 bases). Germline V CDR1 and CDR2: LGHNA, YSLEER. CDR3 length equals 17 residues. Trimming shortened V by 0 bases and J by 1 base, and 13 bases separated the two germline ends. The DNA for the CDR3 is TGCGCCAGCAGCCAAGACCTGGGGCCGGAATCCTACAATGAGCAGTTCTTC. It translates to CASSQDLGPESYNEQFF.

The table lists this clone with a few counts. V usage is TRBV13 and J usage is TRBJ1-6; D not certain. Germline assignment: CDR1 PRHDT and CDR2 FYEKMQ (reference sequence). The length of the CDR3 is 13 residues. V was clipped by 1 base and J by 7 bases, with 5 bases between them. The chain's CDR3 is CASSLVRNSPLHF. The CDR3 bases are TGTGCCAGCAGCTTAGTCCGGAATTCACCCCTCCACTTT.

CDR3 residues: CASSLPGSATVQPQHF. The CDR3 bases are TGTGCCAGCAGCCTCCCCGGGTCCGCAACGGTTCAGCCCCAGCATTTT. The chain uses TRBV7-2 and TRBJ1-5, with D unresolved. Trimming took off 5 bases at V and 6 bases at J, with 20 bases between the two ends. The germline gives CDR1 SGHTA, CDR2 FQGNSA. This CDR3 has 16 amino acids.

The chain recombines TRBV7-9 with TRBJ2-7; D possibly corresponds to TRBD1 (6 bases). Looked up from germline, CDR1 is SEHNR and CDR2 is FQNEAQ (reference sequence). There are 12 residues in the CDR3. Deletions cut 1 base from V and 6 bases from J, with 7 bases between. This CDR3 is CASSLGGLEQYV. CDR3 sequence (DNA): TGTGCCAGCAGCTTAGGGGGGCTCGAGCAGTACGTC.

Only one count was recorded for this clone. The chain has TRBV5-1 and TRBJ2-3, with a tentative D call TRBD2 (6 bases). The germline gives CDR1 SGHRS, CDR2 YFSETQ. The CDR3 covers 15 residues. With 3 bases removed from V and 0 bases from J, the gap between germline ends came to 11 bases. The CDR3 DNA reads TGCGCCAGCAGCTCGGACGGGGGAAGCACAGATACGCAGTATTTT. It translates to CASSSDGGSTDTQYF. Combining the CDR3 with reference TRBV5-1 and TRBJ2-3 gives the whole variable domain KAGVTQTPRYLIKTRGQQVTLSCSPISGHRSVSWYQQTPGQGLQFLFEYFSETQRNKGNFPGRFSGRQFSNSRSEMNVSTLELGDSALYLCASSSDGGSTDTQYFGPGTRLTVL.

The V call is TRBV5-1, the J call TRBJ1-6, with D tentatively TRBD1 (6 bases). The length of the CDR3 is 14 residues. V gave up 2 bases and J gave up 5 bases, with 8 bases separating them. Germline V gene sequence: CDR1 SGHRS, CDR2 YFSETQ. This CDR3 is CASSFSGDNSPLHF. In DNA, the CDR3 is TGCGCCAGCAGCTTTTCAGGGGATAATTCACCCCTCCACTTT.

The chain joins TRBV6-2 or TRBV6-3 to TRBJ2-7; D is possibly TRBD2 (5 bases). The CDR3 is made up of 14 amino acids. Trimming pared 0 bases from V and 4 bases from J, leaving 10 bases between. From germline, CDR1 is MNHEY and CDR2 SVGEGT. The CDR3 DNA reads as TGTGCCAGCAGTTACTCGACGGCGGGTTACGAGCAGTACGTC. Residues: CASSYSTAGYEQYV.

This chain uses TRBV29-1 with TRBJ2-1; D gene uncertain. CDR3 length: 13 residues. Germline V gene sequence: CDR1 SQVTM, CDR2 ANQGSEA. Trimming cost V 3 bases and J 4 bases, with 10 bases left between them. The CDR3 DNA follows: TGCAGCGTTGACCGGGTTGGGTACAATGAGCAGTTCTTC. Translating it yields CSVDRVGYNEQFF.

The V gene is TRBV2, the J gene TRBJ1-4; no clear D. The CDR3 sequence is 14 residues long. Germline V gives CDR1 SNHLY, CDR2 FYNNEI. Trimming cost V 7 bases and J 4 bases, with 13 bases left between them. The CDR3 DNA is TGTGCCAGCACCAAGAACAGTTTTAATGAAAAACTGTTTTTT. Amino acids: CASTKNSFNEKLFF.

For the CDR3, the DNA is TGCAGTCGACCGGGTATCTATGGCTACACCTTC. Amino acid sequence: CSRPGIYGYTF. The V call is TRBV20-1, the J call TRBJ1-2; D remains ambiguous. Trimming removed 8 bases at V and 4 bases at J, with 11 bases between. Germline V gene data show CDR1 as DFQATT and CDR2 as SNEGSKA (reference sequence). This CDR3 is 11 amino acids long.

This CDR3 is CASRDTANYGYTF. The CDR3 bases are TGTGCCAGCAGGGACACCGCTAACTATGGCTACACCTTC. The V and J genes are TRBV12-3 or TRBV12-4 and TRBJ1-2, with D perhaps matching TRBD1 (5 bases). Trimming cost V 6 bases and J 0 bases, with 8 bases left between them. This CDR3 is built from 13 residues.

The J gene is TRBJ2-1, the V gene TRBV6-2 or TRBV6-3; 16 bases align to TRBD2. The CDR3 covers 16 residues. The germline CDR1 and CDR2 sequences are MNHEY and SVGEGT. V lost 5 bases to trimming and J lost 8 bases; unmatched junction nucleotides: 6. CDR3 bases: TGTGCCAGCAGTAAGGGGACTAGCGGGGGGGCGGATGAGCAGTTCTTC. Translation: CASSKGTSGGADEQFF.

The chain uses TRBV18 and TRBJ1-5; D unclear. Trimming stripped 3 bases from V and 5 bases from J, with 8 bases between. This CDR3 is 13 amino acids long. Germline V CDR1 and CDR2: KGHSH, LQKENI. This CDR3 is CASSPSIDQPQHF. The DNA for the CDR3 is TGTGCCAGCTCACCCTCCATTGATCAGCCCCAGCATTTT.

This clone was seen more than once but under ten times. The V gene is TRBV2, the J gene TRBJ1-6, with a possible D match to TRBD1 (6 bases). The CDR3 is made up of 15 amino acids. Between the trimmed V and J ends, which lost 5 bases and 7 bases, there was a span of 15 bases. Germline V lookup: CDR1 SNHLY, CDR2 FYNNEI. This CDR3 reads CASSTRTAANSPLHF. Written as DNA, the CDR3 is TGTGCCAGCAGTACAAGGACAGCCGCCAATTCACCCCTCCACTTT.

This clone was counted a single time. This chain connects TRBV5-1 to TRBJ2-2, with a tentative D call TRBD2 (7 bases). Germline V gene data show CDR1 as SGHRS and CDR2 as YFSETQ. The CDR3 extends over 17 amino acids. V was clipped by 3 bases and J by 4 bases, with 19 bases between them. The chain's CDR3 is CASSSRGAGSGTGELFF. CDR3 bases: TGCGCCAGCAGCTCCCGGGGGGCGGGGAGTGGCACCGGGGAGCTGTTTTTT.

The chain couples TRBV6-5 to TRBJ1-2, with D unclear. Germline CDR1 and CDR2: MNHEY and SVGAGI. The V gene lost 9 bases and the J gene lost 0 bases, with 17 bases spanning the gap. This CDR3 has 15 amino acids. CDR3 loop: CASTTGDASNYGYTF. DNA of the CDR3: TGTGCCAGTACAACTGGAGATGCCTCTAACTATGGCTACACCTTC.

V is TRBV7-2 and J is TRBJ2-1; 11 bases match TRBD2. CDR3 length equals 14 residues. Germline lookup yields CDR1 SGHTA and CDR2 FQGNSA. With V trimmed by 5 bases and J by 6 bases, 3 bases remained unmatched. CDR3 sequence (DNA): TGTGCCAGCAGCCCAACTAGCGGGGGCAATGAGCAGTTCTTC. Translated: CASSPTSGGNEQFF.

The rearrangement uses TRBV5-1 and TRBJ2-5, with 10 bases lining up with TRBD2. This CDR3 is built from 16 residues. V shed 0 bases, J shed 2 bases, and the junction held 4 bases outside the gene matches. Germline CDR1 reads SGHRS; CDR2 reads YFSETQ. Written as DNA, the CDR3 is TGCGCCAGCAGCTTGGTATTAGCGGGGGGACAAGAGACCCAGTACTTC. Its translation: CASSLVLAGGQETQYF.